These T cell receptor beta chains were read from a single sample in a study of OX40 agonist ivuxolimab in advanced cancers. The assay was immunoSEQ multiplex PCR, and TCRdb's table has in-frame clones only and misses some. The data contain more than 65,000 clones, about 86% of them singletons. The sample here was CD4+ or CD8+ T cells sorted from blood, taken in a trial of the OX40 agonist ivuxolimab. The receptors shown here come from an adult with an advanced solid tumor such as melanoma, head and neck, liver or kidney cancer. Both conserved end residues are part of each CDR3. Fields, in order: V gene, D gene, clone size, CDR3 protein. The D gene is left open where the match is weak. Only part of the rows carry a size: once, few, many, or a class if the clone is expanded.

>TRBV4-3|-|-
CASSRSHRDGQPQHF
>TRBV5-5|-|-
CASSLKAGIRAFF
>TRBV29-1|-|-
CSAIDGAGNTIYF
>TRBV25-1|TRBD1|few
CASSGGRTGLNTEAFF
>TRBV5-6|-|-
CASSLETYGYTF
>TRBV7-3|-|-
CASSLNVGGQETQYF
>TRBV5-1|TRBD1|-
CASSTRQGIYEQYF
>TRBV2|-|-
CASMNYEQYF
>TRBV9|TRBD2|-
CASSSRPGTTAFATQYF
>TRBV30|-|-
CACSPRWTVYGYTF
>TRBV20-1|-|-
CSAREDYEQYF
>TRBV30|-|-
CAWSPGGSSLHQPQHF
>TRBV18|-|-
CASSPPARGETQYF